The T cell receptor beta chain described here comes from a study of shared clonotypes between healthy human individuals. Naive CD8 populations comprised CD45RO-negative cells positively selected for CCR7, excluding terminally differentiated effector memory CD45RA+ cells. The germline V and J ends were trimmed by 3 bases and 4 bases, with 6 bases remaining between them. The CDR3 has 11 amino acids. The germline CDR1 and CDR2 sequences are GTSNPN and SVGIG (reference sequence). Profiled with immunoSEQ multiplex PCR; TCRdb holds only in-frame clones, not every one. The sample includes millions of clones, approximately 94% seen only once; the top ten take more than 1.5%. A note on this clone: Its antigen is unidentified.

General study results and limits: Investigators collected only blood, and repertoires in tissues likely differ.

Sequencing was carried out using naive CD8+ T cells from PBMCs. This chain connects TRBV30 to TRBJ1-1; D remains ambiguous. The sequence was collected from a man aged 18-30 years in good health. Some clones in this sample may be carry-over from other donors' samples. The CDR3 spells CAWSPPTEAFF. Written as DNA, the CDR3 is TGTGCCTGGAGCCCCCCCACTGAAGCTTTCTTT.